This T cell receptor (beta chain) was captured by sequencing in a study of shared clonotypes between healthy human individuals. Deletions cut 5 bases from V and 5 bases from J, with 10 bases between. The germline V gene encodes CDR1 MNHEY and CDR2 SMNVEV (reference sequence). This CDR3 has 12 residues. In the case of this clone: The antigen remains undetermined.

Study findings and constraints: Against clonotypes common to all four donors, non-shared ones had lower generation probabilities.

CD45RO negativity and positive selection for CCR7 defined naive CD8 cells, a population that excluded terminally differentiated effector memory CD45RA+ cells. Running of the assay took place at deep level. Sequencing was performed with immunoSEQ multiplex PCR; in TCRdb, only in-frame clones are kept and a portion is missing. The profile shows 550,000 to 750,000 clones, under 95% of them singletons. The sequenced material came from naive CD8+ T cells sorted from blood. This clonotype was obtained from a man in his thirties or forties in good health. The chain uses TRBV27 and TRBJ2-7, with a tentative D call TRBD1 (5 bases). The CDR3 protein is CASSVDSDEQYF. The CDR3 coding sequence is TGTGCCAGCAGTGTAGACAGTGACGAGCAGTACTTC.